This T cell receptor beta chain was recovered during a study of cytomegalovirus exposure and HLA in healthy donors. General study results and limits: When analyzed later, a missense DCLRE1C variant was found to be linked to TCR beta V- and J-gene trimming. Donors were assumed by presence/absence analyses to have roughly uniform sequencing depth. A classifier reportedly called cytomegalovirus status with high sensitivity and specificity. Later analysis showed TCR association rates varying by HLA locus, highest for DRB1 and lowest for HLA-C.

A multiplex PCR was run with 60 Vbeta primers and 13 Jbeta primers. The protocol was immunoSEQ multiplex PCR, while the TCRdb copy is restricted to in-frame clones and leaves out a portion. The sample holds under 250,000 clones; just over 75% are singletons and the top ten take about 0.63%. About this clone itself: As yet, its antigen is unknown.

The CDR3 covers 13 residues. V shed 0 bases and J shed 8 bases, with 8 bases lying between them. Germline V gives CDR1 SGHTA, CDR2 FQGTGA. This clonotype was sampled from a man aged 18-30 years in good health and CMV-seronegative. The chain recombines TRBV7-3 with TRBJ2-1, with D possibly TRBD2 on 5 matching bases. What was sequenced was PBMCs. The CDR3 loop is CASSLTGVYEQFF. The CDR3 nucleotides are TGTGCCAGCAGCTTAACGGGAGTCTATGAGCAGTTCTTC.